This T cell receptor (beta chain) was sequenced during a study of shared clonotypes between healthy human individuals. Study background: Used for every donor were three CD4 naive, three CD4 memory, two CD8 naive and one CD8 memory plate.

Libraries were prepared by immunoSEQ multiplex PCR; TCRdb keeps only in-frame clonotypes and omits some of them. This table has 2 million to 3 million clones, 93% appearing once. Germline CDR1 is SGHRS and CDR2 is YFSETQ. Deletions cut 4 bases from V and 1 base from J, with 8 bases between. This CDR3 is 13 amino acids long. Concerning this clone itself: Other DNA sequences of this sample code for an identical CDR3.

This clonotype was obtained from a man younger than 35 in good health. Some clones in this sample may be carry-over from other donors' samples. V gene TRBV5-1 combines with J gene TRBJ2-5; unclear D gene. The sequenced sample was naive CD4+ T cells from PBMCs. The subset: CD45RA+ positively selected. The CDR3, as DNA: TGCGCCAGCAGCCTTCCCTCCCAAGAGACCCAGTACTTC. Translation gives CASSLPSQETQYF.